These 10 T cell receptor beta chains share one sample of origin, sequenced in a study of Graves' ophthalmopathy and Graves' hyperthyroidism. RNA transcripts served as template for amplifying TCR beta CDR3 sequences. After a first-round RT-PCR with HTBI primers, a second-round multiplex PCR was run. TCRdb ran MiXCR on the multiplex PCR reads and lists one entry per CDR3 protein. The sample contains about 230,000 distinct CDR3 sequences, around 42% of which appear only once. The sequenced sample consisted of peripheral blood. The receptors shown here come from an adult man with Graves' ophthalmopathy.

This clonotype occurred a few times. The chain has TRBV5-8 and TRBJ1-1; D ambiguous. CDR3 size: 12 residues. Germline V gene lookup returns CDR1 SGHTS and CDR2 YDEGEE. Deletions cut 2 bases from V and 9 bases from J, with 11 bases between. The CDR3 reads CASSLVLGKAFF. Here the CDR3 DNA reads TGTGCCAGCAGCTTAGTCTTGGGGAAAGCTTTCTTT.

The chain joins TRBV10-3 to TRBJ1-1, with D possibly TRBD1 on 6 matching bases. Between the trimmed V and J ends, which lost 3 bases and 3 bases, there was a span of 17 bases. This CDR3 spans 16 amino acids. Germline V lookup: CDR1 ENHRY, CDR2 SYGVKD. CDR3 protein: CAISDPGGVGDTEAFF. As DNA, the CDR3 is TGTGCCATCAGTGACCCGGGGGGCGTGGGGGACACTGAAGCTTTCTTT.

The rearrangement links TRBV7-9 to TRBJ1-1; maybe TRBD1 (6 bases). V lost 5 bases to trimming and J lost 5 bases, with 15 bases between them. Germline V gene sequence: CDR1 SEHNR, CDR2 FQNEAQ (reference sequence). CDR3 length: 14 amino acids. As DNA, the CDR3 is TGTGCCAGCAGCCCCCGAGACAGGTATACTGAAGCTTTCTTT. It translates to CASSPRDRYTEAFF.

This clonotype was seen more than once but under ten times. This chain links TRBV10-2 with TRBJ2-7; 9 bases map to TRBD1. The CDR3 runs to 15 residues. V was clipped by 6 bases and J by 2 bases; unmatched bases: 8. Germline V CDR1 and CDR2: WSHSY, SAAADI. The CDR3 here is CASSKDRGATYEQYF. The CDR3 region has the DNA TGCGCCAGCAGCAAGGACAGGGGTGCTACCTACGAGCAGTACTTC.

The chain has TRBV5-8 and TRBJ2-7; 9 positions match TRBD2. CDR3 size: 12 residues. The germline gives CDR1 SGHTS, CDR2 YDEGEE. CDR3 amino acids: CATLAGSYEQYF. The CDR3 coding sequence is TGTGCTACCCTAGCGGGAAGCTACGAGCAGTACTTC.

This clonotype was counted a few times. The CDR3 is CASSPTGTSGTYEQYF. For the CDR3, the DNA is TGTGCCAGCAGCCCTACCGGGACTAGCGGGACCTACGAGCAGTACTTC. The chain employs TRBV7-3 and TRBJ2-7; 13 bases agree with TRBD2. The length of the CDR3 is 16 residues. CDR1 and CDR2 from the germline V gene are SGHTA and FQGTGA. The J segment lost 2 bases and the V segment lost 5 bases, leaving 6 bases of the junction unmatched.

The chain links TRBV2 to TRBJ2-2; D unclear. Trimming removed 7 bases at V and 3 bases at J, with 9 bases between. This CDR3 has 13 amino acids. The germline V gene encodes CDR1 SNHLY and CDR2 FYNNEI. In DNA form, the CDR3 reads TGTGCCAGCAAAGGTGTGGACACCGGGGAGCTGTTTTTT. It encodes CASKGVDTGELFF.

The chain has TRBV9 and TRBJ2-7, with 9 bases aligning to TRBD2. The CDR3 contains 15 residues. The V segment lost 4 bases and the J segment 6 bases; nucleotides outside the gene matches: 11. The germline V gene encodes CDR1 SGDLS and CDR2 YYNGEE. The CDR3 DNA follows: TGTGCCAGCAGCTATGGTGCCCTAGCGGGACGCGAGCAGTACTTC. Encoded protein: CASSYGALAGREQYF.

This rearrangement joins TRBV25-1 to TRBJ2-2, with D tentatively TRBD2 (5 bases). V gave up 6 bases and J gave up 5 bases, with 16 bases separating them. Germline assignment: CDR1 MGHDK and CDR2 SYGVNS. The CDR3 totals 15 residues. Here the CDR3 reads CASRRTGSRTGELFF. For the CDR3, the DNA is TGTGCCAGCAGAAGAACGGGGTCCCGGACCGGGGAGCTGTTTTTT.

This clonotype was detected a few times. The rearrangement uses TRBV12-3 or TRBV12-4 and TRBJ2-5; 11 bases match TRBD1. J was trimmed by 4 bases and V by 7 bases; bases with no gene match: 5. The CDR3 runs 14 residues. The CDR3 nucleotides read TGTGCCAGCATCCCCGGGACAGGGGGAGAGACCCAGTACTTC. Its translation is CASIPGTGGETQYF.